The clone carrying this T cell receptor delta chain was observed a few times. Its antigen is as yet unknown. The V end was cut by 2 bases, the J end by 4 bases, with 14 bases between. CDR3 size: 15 residues. Germline loops: CDR1 TSWWSYY, CDR2 QGS. The sample is drawn from a study of Vδ1+ human thymocytes. Vdelta1+ thymocyte sorts reached between about 97% and 99.6% purity. RNA was extracted from the cells and then reverse transcribed. Pooled V-gene forward primers with one constant-region reverse primer generated the CDR3 amplicons by multiplex PCR. TCRdb applied CATT to the multiplex PCR reads for clone calling. The repertoire consists of approximately 25,000 delta-chain clones, with approximately 7% occurring once and the leading ten covering 1%. The study, taken as a whole, reports: Thymic TRG and TRD repertoires appeared highly polyclonal, with Gaussian CDR3 length distributions. Unlike peripheral blood Vdelta1+ controls, thymic delta-chain sequences included approximately 21% Vdelta2 and few Vdelta3.

The rearrangement links TRDV1 to TRDJ1, with D possibly TRDD3 on 6 matching bases. This clonotype was sampled from a girl in the first two years of life who had congenital heart surgery. The sample comprised Vdelta1+ gamma-delta thymocytes from the thymus. Subset defined: FACS-sorted CD3+ TCRalphabeta- TCRVdelta1+ TCRVdelta2- thymocytes. This CDR3 reads CALGEVALGVDKLIF. The CDR3 DNA reads as TGTGCTCTTGGGGAAGTAGCCTTGGGGGTCGATAAACTCATCTTT.